A selection of T cell receptor beta chains follows, all from one sample in a study of T-cell reconstitution after alpha-beta-depleted transplantation in children. In TCRdb, the PCR reads were re-called with MiXCR into one record per CDR3 protein. The profile shows over 400,000 distinct CDR3 sequences, roughly two fifths of them singletons. The sequencing used PBMCs, collected before TCRalphabeta/CD19-depleted stem cell transplant. The receptors were gathered from a girl aged 2-10 years with aplastic anemia, due to receive a stem cell transplant. Both conserved end residues are trimmed from each CDR3. The size field is filled for only some rows; it gives once, few, many or a size class.

size	length	V	J	CDR3
few	14	TRBV9	TRBJ2-3	ASSVGGTGGTDTQY
few	12	TRBV29-1	TRBJ1-1	SVTRVDSPSEAF
-	11	TRBV20-1	TRBJ2-7	SARVAENYEQY
-	15	TRBV9	TRBJ2-1	ASSPLPGGVSYNEQF
-	11	TRBV7-3	TRBJ1-1	ASSTGTGTEAF
few	12	TRBV5-1	TRBJ1-2	ASSLEADFYGYT
-	13	TRBV10-3	TRBJ2-2	AISGGGADTGELF
-	10	TRBV6-5	TRBJ1-2	ASSYGGFGYT
few	16	TRBV4-2	TRBJ2-7	ASSQDRTSGVRTYEQY
many	13	TRBV5-4	TRBJ2-5	ASRLGGGRRETQY
-	12	TRBV28	TRBJ2-7	ASSPTDRPYEQY
many	13	TRBV7-3	TRBJ2-7	ASSISSGMSYEQY
-	14	TRBV7-3	TRBJ2-3	ASSPTKRGFTDTQY
many	13	TRBV6-5	TRBJ2-1	ASNPSGSRYNEQF
-	12	TRBV15	TRBJ2-7	ATTNGAGAYEQY
-	12	TRBV6-1	TRBJ2-1	ASSTEDGYNEQF
few	12	TRBV5-4	TRBJ1-6	ASSTGKLNSPLH
-	11	TRBV20-1	TRBJ2-1	SAAGTDYNEQF
-	10	TRBV6-5	TRBJ1-2	ASSTRTGGYT
many	11	TRBV7-3	TRBJ2-5	ASSGTGGDPQY
-	14	TRBV10-3	TRBJ2-5	AISESGSGSGETQY
-	12	TRBV6-5	TRBJ1-2	ASSYITGDYGYT
-	13	TRBV7-9	TRBJ2-1	ASIGGDRVHNEQF
-	13	TRBV7-2	TRBJ2-1	ASSPTSGRLIEQF
once	14	TRBV7-9	TRBJ1-1	ASSVRDRGPGTEAF
-	13	TRBV20-1	TRBJ2-3	SANLLHGNTDTQY
-	13	TRBV5-1	TRBJ2-7	ASSLGAGISYEQY
many	14	TRBV27	TRBJ2-3	ASSLGGQVSTDTQY
-	13	TRBV29-1	TRBJ2-2	SVVAGATNTGELF
many	10	TRBV5-1	TRBJ2-5	ASSLTQETQY
many	13	TRBV18	TRBJ2-3	ASSPPGRGKDTQY
many	16	TRBV7-2	TRBJ1-2	ASSSFTGQGARHYGYT
-	14	TRBV7-2	TRBJ1-2	ASSLSHPRDSHGYT
-	12	TRBV5-6	TRBJ1-5	ASSLMSFNQPQH
-	10	TRBV2	TRBJ2-1	ASRALAGGPV
many	13	TRBV9	TRBJ2-3	ASSPRTGRTDTQY
-	11	TRBV27	TRBJ2-3	ASSWGNADTQY
many	13	TRBV28	TRBJ2-7	ASSLIPGSSYEQY
few	13	TRBV12-3/TRBV12-4	TRBJ2-3	ASSLQGAARVHQY
many	12	TRBV5-1	TRBJ2-7	ASSLVIAGGEQY
many	12	TRBV4-1	TRBJ2-3	ASSQGTRRDTQY
-	12	TRBV5-1	TRBJ1-5	ANSRDRGNQPQH
few	13	TRBV4-2	TRBJ2-5	ASSQDRRSQETQY
many	11	TRBV24-1	TRBJ2-5	ATSDSPKETQY
many	13	TRBV28	TRBJ2-5	ASSPITAYQETQY
-	12	TRBV2	TRBJ2-7	ASRLGVNSYEQY
many	15	TRBV5-1	TRBJ2-2	ASSSPEGAMNTGELF
-	13	TRBV11-3	TRBJ2-1	ASSPRANSYNEQF
many	15	TRBV28	TRBJ2-4	ASSFGTGRAKKNIQY
-	17	TRBV12-3/TRBV12-4	TRBJ2-7	AISLEVTGGIFLVYEQY
-	17	TRBV11-1	TRBJ2-2	ASSLPGTGGSWNTGELF
few	16	TRBV6-1	TRBJ1-2	ATRKATGQTMGNYGYT
few	12	TRBV6-5	TRBJ1-2	AARGYGSNYGYT
-	9	TRBV7-9	TRBJ1-1	ASSPRHEAF
-	10	TRBV20-1	TRBJ1-2	RPTGQAYGYT
-	14	TRBV7-9	TRBJ2-3	ASSSMTGPSTDTQY
few	13	TRBV7-9	TRBJ1-1	ASSNLTTVNTEAF